Listed here is a single TCR beta chain. CDR1 and CDR2 from the germline V gene are SEHNR and FQNEAQ (reference sequence). The CDR3 spans 15 residues. Between the trimmed V and J ends, which lost 0 bases and 5 bases, there was a span of 13 bases. The sample originates from a study of technical replicates of blood from a few donors. The table came from immunoSEQ multiplex PCR; TCRdb's copy has only in-frame clones and leaves some out. This table has 60,000 to 80,000 clones, almost 95% appearing once. Material for sequencing was T cells isolated from PBMCs. This chain connects TRBV7-9 to TRBJ1-1; unclear D gene. This TCR was recovered from a human donor in good health. The CDR3 reads CASSLALIKKTEAFF. In DNA form, the CDR3 reads TGTGCCAGCAGCTTAGCGCTAATTAAGAAAACTGAAGCTTTCTTT.